This T cell receptor beta chain was identified in a study of CD8+ T cells in alopecia areata. In the study overall: Using the percentage of affected scalp area, treated patients' severity was scored. Study results and caveats: Resident alphabeta T cells of normal skin are also sequenced in scalp samples.

As the sequencing template, cDNA was produced by extracting RNA and reverse transcribing it. TCRdb keeps only in-frame clones here, not all; method: immunoSEQ multiplex PCR. The sample holds some 200,000 clones, roughly 64% seen once. Per germline, CDR1 DFQATT and CDR2 SNEGSKA (reference sequence). Between the trimmed V and J ends, which lost 3 bases and 6 bases, there was a span of 8 bases. CDR3 length equals 11 residues. Indicated treatment: oral pan-JAK inhibitor, 5-10 mg twice daily. With regard to this clone: The antigen remains unidentified.

The receptor comes from a human donor with alopecia areata. The rearrangement uses TRBV20-1 and TRBJ1-2; D gene ambiguous. Here the sequenced sample was CD4+ T cells sorted from blood, taken at week 24, from a patient treated with tofacitinib. CDR3 nucleotide sequence: TGCAGTGCTAGTGGATACGATGGCTACACCTTC. Its translation is CSASGYDGYTF.